This TCR beta chain was found in a study of early T cells in non-severe SARS-CoV-2 infection. Across the study: The study sequenced bulk RNA from unsorted whole blood, with chains unpaired. Points from the study as a whole: The study's VDJdb matching favored anti-spike CD8 responses and missed private and CD4 specificities.

This CDR3 spans 13 amino acids. With V trimmed by 4 bases and J by 7 bases, 5 bases remained unmatched. Unique molecular identifiers (one per individual cDNA molecule) were attached. Each CDR3 protein is one row after TCRdb ran MiXCR on the 5' RACE reads. The sample has around 99,000 distinct CDR3 sequences; 16% are singletons. This clonotype was picked up many times. Its matching antigen is unknown. J is TRBJ1-1 and V is TRBV12-3 or TRBV12-4; TRBD1 matches 8 bases. The sequence came from an adult who was a healthcare worker with PCR-confirmed SARS-CoV-2 infection or an uninfected control (not recorded which). This specimen consisted of whole blood, obtained at baseline. This CDR3 reads CASSYQTGDEAFF. Here the CDR3 DNA reads TGTGCCAGCAGTTACCAGACAGGGGATGAAGCTTTCTTT.